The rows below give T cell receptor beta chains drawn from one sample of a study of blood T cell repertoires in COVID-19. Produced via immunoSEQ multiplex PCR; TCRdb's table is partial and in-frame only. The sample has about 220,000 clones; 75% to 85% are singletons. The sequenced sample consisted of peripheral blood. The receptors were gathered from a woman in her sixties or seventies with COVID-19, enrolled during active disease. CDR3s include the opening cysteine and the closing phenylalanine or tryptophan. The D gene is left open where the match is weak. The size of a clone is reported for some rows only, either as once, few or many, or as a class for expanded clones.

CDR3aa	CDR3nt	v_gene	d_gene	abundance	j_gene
CASSSQGSRYEQYF	TGTGCCAGCAGCTCGCAGGGATCCCGCTACGAGCAGTACTTC	TRBV7-9	NA	NA	TRBJ2-7
CASSFSGTGGLELFF	TGTGCCAGCAGCTTTTCCGGGACAGGGGGGTTGGAGCTGTTTTTT	TRBV7-2	TRBD1	NA	TRBJ2-2
CAISDGQGGGYTF	TGTGCCATCAGTGATGGACAGGGCGGTGGCTACACCTTC	TRBV10-3	TRBD1	NA	TRBJ1-2
CASSLGSGTQYF	TGCGCCAGCAGCTTGGGCTCCGGTACGCAGTATTTT	TRBV5-1	NA	NA	TRBJ2-3
CASSERGLAGTDTQYF	TGTGCCAGCAGCGAAAGGGGACTAGCCGGCACAGATACGCAGTATTTT	TRBV3-1/TRBV3-2	TRBD2	NA	TRBJ2-3
CASSVEGYEQYF	TGTGCCAGCAGCGTTGAGGGCTACGAGCAGTACTTC	TRBV7-2	NA	few	TRBJ2-7
CASSRRTGNNQPQHF	TGCGCCAGCAGCCGAAGGACAGGCAACAATCAGCCCCAGCATTTT	TRBV4-3	TRBD1	NA	TRBJ1-5
CASSLRPPGEQYF	TGTGCCAGCAGTTTAAGGCCCCCAGGGGAGCAGTACTTC	TRBV12-3/TRBV12-4	NA	many	TRBJ2-7
CATSEGTRANQPQHF	TGTGCCACCAGTGAGGGTACGAGGGCGAATCAGCCCCAGCATTTT	TRBV24-1	NA	few	TRBJ1-5
CASSVDRNSYNSPLHF	TGTGCCAGTAGTGTCGACAGAAACTCCTATAATTCACCCCTCCACTTT	TRBV19	NA	NA	TRBJ1-6
CASRQGTGNTIYF	TGTGCCAGCCGGCAGGGGACCGGAAACACCATATATTTT	TRBV7-6	NA	NA	TRBJ1-3
CASSGTGFVVTEAFF	TGTGCCAGCAGCGGGACAGGGTTCGTTGTCACTGAAGCTTTCTTT	TRBV6-5	TRBD1	NA	TRBJ1-1
CASSLRGRRTDTQYF	TGTGCCAGCAGCTTACGCGGGAGAAGGACAGATACGCAGTATTTT	TRBV7-9	TRBD2	NA	TRBJ2-3
CASTPRPGQENTEAFF	TGCGCCAGCACCCCAAGGCCCGGTCAGGAGAACACTGAAGCTTTCTTT	TRBV5-1	NA	NA	TRBJ1-1
CASSLMRGLWAGELFF	TGTGCCAGCAGCTTGATGCGGGGCTTGTGGGCCGGGGAGCTGTTTTTT	TRBV5-6	NA	NA	TRBJ2-2
CASSPALAGESYNEQFF	TGTGCCAGCAGCCCGGCACTAGCGGGAGAAAGCTACAATGAGCAGTTCTTC	TRBV11-3	TRBD2	few	TRBJ2-1
CASTLGGDTEAFF	TGTGCCAGTACCCTCGGTGGTGACACTGAAGCTTTCTTT	TRBV19	NA	NA	TRBJ1-1
CASSLFWTGSGDEQYF	TGTGCCAGCAGCTTGTTTTGGACAGGGTCAGGGGACGAGCAGTACTTC	TRBV5-5	TRBD1	NA	TRBJ2-7
CASSIGASGRGNEQFF	TGTGCCAGTAGTATAGGGGCTAGCGGGAGGGGCAATGAGCAGTTCTTC	TRBV19	TRBD2	once	TRBJ2-1
CASSANGLTVINEQFF	TGTGCCAGCAGTGCCAACGGACTAACGGTGATCAATGAGCAGTTCTTC	TRBV6-1	NA	NA	TRBJ2-1
CASRAAGGGETQYF	TGTGCCAGCAGAGCCGCAGGGGGCGGGGAGACCCAGTACTTC	TRBV28	TRBD1	NA	TRBJ2-5
CASSRQVITASSTDTQYF	TGTGCCAGCAGTAGACAGGTGATTACCGCATCTAGCACAGATACGCAGTATTTT	TRBV27	NA	NA	TRBJ2-3
CASSMETGGYEQYF	TGCGCCAGCAGCATGGAGACAGGGGGCTACGAGCAGTACTTC	TRBV5-1	TRBD1	NA	TRBJ2-7
CASSTQGANRWWTEAFF	TGCGCCAGCAGTACACAGGGGGCTAACAGATGGTGGACTGAAGCTTTCTTT	TRBV10-2	TRBD1	NA	TRBJ1-1
CASSFRQGTTNEKLFF	TGTGCCAGCAGCTTTAGACAGGGAACAACTAATGAAAAACTGTTTTTT	TRBV11-2	TRBD1	NA	TRBJ1-4
CAISGGFYGYTF	TGTGCCATCAGTGGAGGGTTCTATGGCTACACCTTC	TRBV10-3	NA	NA	TRBJ1-2
CSVLSPLTGNEQFF	TGCAGCGTCCTCTCTCCCCTGACTGGTAATGAGCAGTTCTTC	TRBV29-1	NA	NA	TRBJ2-1
CASSEFQGSGYTF	TGTGCCAGCAGTGAATTTCAGGGCAGTGGCTACACCTTC	TRBV6-1	NA	NA	TRBJ1-2
CASSQDSTSIRYF	TGTGCCAGCAGCCAGGACTCCACGAGCATTCGGTACTTC	TRBV4-2	NA	once	TRBJ2-7
CASSLGQGASGNSPLHF	TGCGCCAGCAGCTTGGGACAGGGGGCCTCCGGCAATTCACCCCTCCACTTT	TRBV5-1	TRBD1	few	TRBJ1-6
CASSESGASTDTQYF	TGCGCCAGCAGTGAGTCAGGGGCTAGCACAGATACGCAGTATTTT	TRBV10-1	NA	once	TRBJ2-3
CASSISRLANTGELFF	TGTGCCAGTAGTATCTCCCGGCTAGCGAACACCGGGGAGCTGTTTTTT	TRBV19	NA	once	TRBJ2-2
CASSQLVLSNEQFF	TGTGCCAGCAGCCAATTGGTCCTCAGCAATGAGCAGTTCTTC	TRBV4-2	NA	NA	TRBJ2-1
CASSDGTGLRAFF	TGTGCCAGCAGTGACGGGACAGGGTTAAGAGCTTTCTTT	TRBV28	TRBD1	NA	TRBJ1-1
CASSRLAIANTGELFF	TGTGCCAGCTCTCGTCTAGCGATTGCGAACACCGGGGAGCTGTTTTTT	TRBV3-1/TRBV3-2	NA	NA	TRBJ2-2
CATSDTTSNTGELFF	TGTGCCACCAGTGACACCACATCGAACACCGGGGAGCTGTTTTTT	TRBV24-1	NA	NA	TRBJ2-2
CASSSGAGVTEAFF	TGTGCCAGCTCATCAGGTGCCGGGGTGACTGAAGCTTTCTTT	TRBV18	NA	NA	TRBJ1-1
CASSLDSSGGVYEQFF	TGTGCCAGCAGCTTAGATAGTAGCGGGGGAGTGTATGAGCAGTTCTTC	TRBV11-2	TRBD2	NA	TRBJ2-1
CASSLGLAGAQETQYF	TGTGCCAGCAGCTTAGGGCTAGCGGGAGCTCAAGAGACCCAGTACTTC	TRBV7-2	TRBD2	NA	TRBJ2-5
CASSPLPSSRLAVDTQYF	TGTGCCAGCTCACCACTTCCATCGTCTCGACTAGCGGTAGATACGCAGTATTTT	TRBV18	TRBD2	NA	TRBJ2-3
CASSLADRVFDEQFF	TGCGCCAGCAGCCTGGCGGACAGGGTTTTCGATGAGCAGTTCTTC	TRBV5-1	TRBD1	once	TRBJ2-1
CASGSGEQFF	TGTGCCAGCGGTAGCGGTGAGCAGTTCTTC	TRBV6-5	NA	few	TRBJ2-1
CASIETGANVLTF	TGTGCCAGTATCGAGACTGGGGCCAACGTCCTGACTTTC	TRBV19	NA	NA	TRBJ2-6